This TCR beta chain comes out of a study of Ad26.COV2.S vaccination and SARS-CoV-2 variants. Study overall: Trial arm assignment for the donor was COV1001 Ad26.COV2.S. Ad26.COV2.S given intramuscularly, once or twice 56 days apart. Study-wide results and limits: Vaccinees reportedly had broad spike-specific CD8+ and CD4+ T cell responses. It was found that vaccine and placebo recipients had similar non-spike TCR breadth.

A note on this clone: Its antigen is unknown.

As to treatment: 15 to 20 received Ad26.COV2.S at low or high dose, single or two shots; several received placebo; per-sample allocation not given. Samples analyzed were those drawn on day 63 after the first vaccine or placebo injection. Using immunoSEQ multiplex PCR, the repertoire was profiled, and TCRdb retains in-frame clones only, with some absent. The repertoire consists of approximately 300,000 clones, with about 85% occurring once and the leading ten covering around 2.2%. CDR1 is SGHDN and CDR2 is FVKESK in the germline V gene. Trimming shortened V by 0 bases and J by 4 bases, and 10 bases separated the two germline ends. This CDR3 region has 15 residues.

This receptor was taken from a person between 18 and 65 years old who received the Ad26.COV2.S COVID-19 vaccine or a placebo. The chain carries TRBV14 and TRBJ2-1, with D uncertain. The sample consisted of peripheral blood, taken in a trial of Ad26.COV2.S vaccine versus placebo. CDR3 nucleotides: TGTGCCAGCAGCCAAGATTGGTCCGCGTACAATGAGCAGTTCTTC. Residues: CASSQDWSAYNEQFF.